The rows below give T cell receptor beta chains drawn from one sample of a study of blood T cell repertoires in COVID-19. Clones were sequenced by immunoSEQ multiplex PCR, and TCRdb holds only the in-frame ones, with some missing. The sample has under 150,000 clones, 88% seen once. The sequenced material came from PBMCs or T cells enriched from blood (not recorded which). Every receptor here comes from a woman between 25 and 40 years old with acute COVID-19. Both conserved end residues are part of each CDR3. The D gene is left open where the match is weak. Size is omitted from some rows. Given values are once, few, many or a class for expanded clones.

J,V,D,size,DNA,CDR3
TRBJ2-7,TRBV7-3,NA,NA,TGTGCCAGCAGCATCTTTCACGGGGAGTCCTACGAGCAGTACTTC,CASSIFHGESYEQYF
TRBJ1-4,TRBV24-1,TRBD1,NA,TGTGCCACCAGTGACCCCGGGACAGGGGATGAAAAACTGTTTTTT,CATSDPGTGDEKLFF
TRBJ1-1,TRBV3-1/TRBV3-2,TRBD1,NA,TGTGCCAGCAGCGCGTACGGGACAGGGGGCCGGGGGTCTGAAGCTTTCTTT,CASSAYGTGGRGSEAFF
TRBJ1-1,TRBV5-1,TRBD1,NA,TGCGCCAGCAGTTACGAACCCGGACAGGGGCATTGGGCTTTCTTT,CASSYEPGQGHWAFF
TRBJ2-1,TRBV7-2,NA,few,TGTGCCAGCAGCTTAGCTTACGGGGGTCACCGTGAGCAGTTCTTC,CASSLAYGGHREQFF
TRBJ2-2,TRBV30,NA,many,TGTGCCTGGACTCAGAGGGAAACCGGGGAGCTGTTTTTT,CAWTQRETGELFF
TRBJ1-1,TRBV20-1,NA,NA,TGCAGTGCTAGTAAGGGAGCTGAAGCTTTCTTT,CSASKGAEAFF
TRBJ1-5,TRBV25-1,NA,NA,TGTGCCAGCAGTTTAAGGGGCAGCAATCAGCCCCAGCATTTT,CASSLRGSNQPQHF
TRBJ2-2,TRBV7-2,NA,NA,TGTGCCAGCAGGCTAGTGGTGCCCGGGGAGCTGTTTTTT,CASRLVVPGELFF
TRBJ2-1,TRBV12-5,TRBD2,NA,TGTGCTAGAGGAGAACCTAGCGGGCCATACAATGAGCAGTTCTTC,CARGEPSGPYNEQFF
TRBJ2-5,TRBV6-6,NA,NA,TGTGCCAGCAGTTACGAGGGGGATTCAGGGGAAGAGACCCAGTACTTC,CASSYEGDSGEETQYF
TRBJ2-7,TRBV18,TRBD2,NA,TGTGCCAGCTCCCGGGAGGCGACATCCGAGCAGTACTTC,CASSREATSEQYF
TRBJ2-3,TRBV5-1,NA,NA,TGCGCCAGCAGGCCGTTTATCGGACAGAGCACAGATACGCAGTATTTT,CASRPFIGQSTDTQYF
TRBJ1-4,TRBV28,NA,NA,TGTGCCAGCAGTGCAGCGGGTTTCGCCCGTAATGAAAAACTGTTTTTT,CASSAAGFARNEKLFF
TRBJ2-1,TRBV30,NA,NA,TGTGCCTGGAGTGGTACCGCTACGAATGAGCAGTTCTTC,CAWSGTATNEQFF
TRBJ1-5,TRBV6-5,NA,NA,TGTGCCAGCAGCACCTCGACAAGTAGCAATCAGCCCCAGCATTTT,CASSTSTSSNQPQHF
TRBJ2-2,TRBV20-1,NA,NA,TGCAGTGCTAGTGATAGCGCTAACACCGGGGAGCTGTTTTTT,CSASDSANTGELFF
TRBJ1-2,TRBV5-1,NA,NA,TGCGCCAGCAGCCCGGACGGGGTTTCCTATGGCTACACCTTC,CASSPDGVSYGYTF
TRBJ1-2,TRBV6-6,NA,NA,TGTGCCAGCAGCCTCGGGGACTATGGCTACACCTTC,CASSLGDYGYTF
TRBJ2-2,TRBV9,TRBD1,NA,TGTGCCAGCAGCGTAGCAGGGGGCGCGGGCACCGGGGAGCTGTTTTTT,CASSVAGGAGTGELFF
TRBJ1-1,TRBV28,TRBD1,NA,TGTGCCAGCAGTCTACGGACAGGGGCAGCTTTCTTT,CASSLRTGAAFF
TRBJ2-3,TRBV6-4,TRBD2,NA,TGTGCCAGCAGTGATAGCGGGAACACAGATACGCAGTATTTT,CASSDSGNTDTQYF
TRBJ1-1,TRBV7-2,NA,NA,TGTGCCAGCAGCTTAGAGACAGCTAACACTGAAGCTTTCTTT,CASSLETANTEAFF
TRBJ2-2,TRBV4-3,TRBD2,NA,TGCGCCAGCAGCCAAGGACTAGCGGGTCCGAACACCGGGGAGCTGTTTTTT,CASSQGLAGPNTGELFF
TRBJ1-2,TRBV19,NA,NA,TGTGCCAGTACGAGAGGGCAGGGGTCGCTTATCTATGGCTACACCTTC,CASTRGQGSLIYGYTF
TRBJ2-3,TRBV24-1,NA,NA,TGTGCCACCAGCCAAACAAATACGCAGTATTTT,CATSQTNTQYF
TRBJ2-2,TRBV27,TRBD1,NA,TGTGCCAGCACCAGAACCGGGACAGTTGGCACCGGGGAGCTGTTTTTT,CASTRTGTVGTGELFF
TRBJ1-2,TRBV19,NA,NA,TGTGCCAGTAGAGAATATCCAGGGGACTACACCTTC,CASREYPGDYTF
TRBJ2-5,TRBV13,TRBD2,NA,TGTGCCAGCAGCTTAGGAGCGGGGATCCAAGAGACCCAGTACTTC,CASSLGAGIQETQYF
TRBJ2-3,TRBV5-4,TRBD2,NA,TGTGCCAGCAGCTTGTTTGCGGGAGGGGCCCCGGCAGATACGCAGTATTTT,CASSLFAGGAPADTQYF
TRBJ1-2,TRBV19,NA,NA,TGTGCCAGTAGTATATCAGAAAACTATGGCTACACCTTC,CASSISENYGYTF
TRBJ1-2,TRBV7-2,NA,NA,TGTGCCGGTAACTCCCCAAACCCAAACTATGGCTACACCTTC,CAGNSPNPNYGYTF
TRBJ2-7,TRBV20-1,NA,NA,TGCAGTGCTAGAAACCGGTTCGAGCAGTACTTC,CSARNRFEQYF
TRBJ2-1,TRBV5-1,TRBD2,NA,TGCGCCAGCAGCCCAGGGACTAGCGGGAGTGAGCAGTTCTTC,CASSPGTSGSEQFF
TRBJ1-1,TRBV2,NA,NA,TGTGCCAGCATGAGCAGGGTGAACACTGAAGCTTTCTTT,CASMSRVNTEAFF
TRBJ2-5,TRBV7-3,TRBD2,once,TGTGCCAGCAGCCGCGGGACTAGCGGCCAAGAGACCCAGTACTTC,CASSRGTSGQETQYF
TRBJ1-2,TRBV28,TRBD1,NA,TGTGCCAGCAGTTCCGCCAGGGGGCAAGGCTACACCTTC,CASSSARGQGYTF
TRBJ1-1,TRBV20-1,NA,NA,TGCAGTGCTAGTCTATTACTTAGGGGCACTGAAGCTTTCTTT,CSASLLLRGTEAFF
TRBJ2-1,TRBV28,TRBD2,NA,TGTGCCAGCAGTTTACCAAGACTAGCGGGGTCCTACAATGAGCAGTTCTTC,CASSLPRLAGSYNEQFF
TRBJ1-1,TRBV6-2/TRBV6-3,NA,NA,TGTGCCAGCAGTTACTCGGAGGGTGGAAACACTGAAGCTTTCTTT,CASSYSEGGNTEAFF
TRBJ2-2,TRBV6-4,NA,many,TGTGCCAGCAGTGACGAACAAGGGGGGGCCCACACCGGGGAGCTGTTTTTT,CASSDEQGGAHTGELFF
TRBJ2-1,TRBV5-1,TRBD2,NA,TGCGCCAGCAGCCGACCGGGACTAGCGGGAGCGAATGAGCAGTTCTTC,CASSRPGLAGANEQFF
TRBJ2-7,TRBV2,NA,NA,TGTGCCAGCAGTGAAATAGGCAGGGCGAGCGAGCAGTACTTC,CASSEIGRASEQYF